This note documents a single T cell receptor (beta chain) sequence. This specimen belongs to a study of blood T cell repertoires in COVID-19. Sequencing was performed with immunoSEQ multiplex PCR; in TCRdb, only in-frame clones are kept and a portion is missing. The repertoire holds 210,000 or so clones, with around 90% as singletons. V shed 6 bases and J 6 bases; nucleotides not matched to a gene: 11. The germline CDR1 and CDR2 sequences are LNHDA and SQIVND (reference sequence). The CDR3 totals 15 residues. This chain connects TRBV19 to TRBJ2-3; 8 nucleotides align to TRBD1. The clonotype was recovered from a man aged 45-60 years with acute or convalescent COVID-19. Sequencing was done on a sample of peripheral blood. In nucleotides, the CDR3 is TGTGCCAGTAGGACCGGACAGGGTTACGGCGATACGCAGTATTTT. Translating it yields CASRTGQGYGDTQYF. The variable domain in full, with the rest retrieved from reference TRBV19 and TRBJ2-3, is DGGITQSPKYLFRKEGQNVTLSCEQNLNHDAMYWYRQDPGQGLRLIYYSQIVNDFQKGDIAEGYSVSREKKESFPLTVTSAQKNPTAFYLCASRTGQGYGDTQYFGPGTRLTVL.